This TCR beta chain was retrieved from a study of CD8+ T cells in alopecia areata. Study background: Tofacitinib continued for 6 to 18 months and was then withheld for 6 months.

Specified treatment: oral pan-JAK inhibitor, 5-10 mg twice daily. This clone was seen a handful of times. The CDR3 sequence is 18 residues long. CDR1 and CDR2 (germline): SGHDT, YYEEEE. The V and J ends lost 0 bases and 1 base, in that order; junction bases with no gene match: 11. RNA extraction was followed by reverse transcription into cDNA, which acted as the sequencing template. Sequenced by immunoSEQ multiplex PCR; TCRdb stores in-frame clones only, minus some. Of 200,000 or so clones detected, roughly 60% appear once; the ten largest clones hold roughly 5%. The J gene is TRBJ1-1, the V gene TRBV5-6; 8 nucleotides line up with TRBD1. The sequence was collected from a human donor with alopecia areata. The input for sequencing was CD4+ T cells sorted from blood, taken at week 24, from a patient treated with tofacitinib. CDR3 in amino acids: CASSLEIGQGGQNTEAFF. The CDR3 DNA is TGTGCCAGCAGCTTGGAGATCGGACAGGGCGGTCAGAACACTGAAGCTTTCTTT.